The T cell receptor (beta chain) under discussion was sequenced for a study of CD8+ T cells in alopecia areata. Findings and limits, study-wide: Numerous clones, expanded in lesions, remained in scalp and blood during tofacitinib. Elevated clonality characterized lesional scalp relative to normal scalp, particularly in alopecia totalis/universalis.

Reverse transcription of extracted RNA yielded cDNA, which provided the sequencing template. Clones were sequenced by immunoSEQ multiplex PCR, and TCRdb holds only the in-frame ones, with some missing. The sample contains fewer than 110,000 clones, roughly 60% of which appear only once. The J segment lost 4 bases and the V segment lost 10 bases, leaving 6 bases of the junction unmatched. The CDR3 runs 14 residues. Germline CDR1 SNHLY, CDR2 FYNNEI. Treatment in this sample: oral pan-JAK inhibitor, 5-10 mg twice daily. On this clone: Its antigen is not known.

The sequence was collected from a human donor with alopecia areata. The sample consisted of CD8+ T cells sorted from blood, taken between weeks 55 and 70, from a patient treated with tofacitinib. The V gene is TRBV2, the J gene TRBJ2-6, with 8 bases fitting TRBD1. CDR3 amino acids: CAIYRGEGANVLTF. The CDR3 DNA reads TGTGCCATCTACAGGGGGGAGGGGGCCAACGTCCTGACTTTC.